The rows below give T cell receptor beta chains drawn from one sample of a study of shared clonotypes between healthy human individuals. Clones were read by immunoSEQ multiplex PCR, and TCRdb kept only the in-frame ones, dropping some. The top ten clones hold more than 0.35% of a sample with about 2.4 million clones, more than 85% of them seen once. Sequencing was done on a sample of naive CD4+ T cells from PBMCs. These receptors all come from a man between 18 and 29 years old in good health. Some clones in this sample may be carry-over from other donors' samples. The CDR3 runs from the conserved cysteine through the conserved F or W. The order of the fields is V gene, J gene, CDR3 protein.

V: TRBV5-4; J: TRBJ2-3; CDR3: CASSFVGTLTDTQYF
V: TRBV19; J: TRBJ2-3; CDR3: CASSTRGGSTDTQYF
V: TRBV29-1; J: TRBJ2-7; CDR3: CRDGLYHYEQYF
V: TRBV11-3; J: TRBJ2-7; CDR3: CASSRGQGYYEQYF
V: TRBV4-3; J: TRBJ2-2; CDR3: CASSQAPRGGSGELFF
V: TRBV7-2; J: TRBJ1-1; CDR3: CASSQTSEGFTEAFF
V: TRBV30; J: TRBJ1-1; CDR3: CAWSQGSTEAFF
V: TRBV7-2; J: TRBJ1-5; CDR3: CASSLRGGVGQPQHF
V: TRBV5-1; J: TRBJ2-1; CDR3: CASSRPRDEQFF
V: TRBV28; J: TRBJ2-1; CDR3: CASIQGGGSYNEQFF
V: TRBV7-2; J: TRBJ2-7; CDR3: CASSPDWREQYF
V: TRBV28; J: TRBJ1-5; CDR3: CATVPGGYYQPQHF
V: TRBV7-3; J: TRBJ2-1; CDR3: CASSLAFSSYNEQFF
V: TRBV6-6; J: TRBJ2-1; CDR3: CASSSGTGMNEQFF
V: TRBV7-9; J: TRBJ2-7; CDR3: CASSLMASGTYEQYF
V: TRBV27; J: TRBJ1-2; CDR3: CASSLRPTGGIGGYTF
V: TRBV2; J: TRBJ2-7; CDR3: CASNDRFYEQYF
V: TRBV25-1; J: TRBJ2-1; CDR3: CASSEVGGSKGEQFF
V: TRBV18; J: TRBJ1-1; CDR3: CASSLSRRGSNTEAFF
V: TRBV28; J: TRBJ2-5; CDR3: CASSALRGTLTPETQYF
V: TRBV7-9; J: TRBJ2-3; CDR3: CASSLETISGSGTDTQYF
V: TRBV21-1; J: TRBJ2-5; CDR3: CASSKGRQGALDSGSPETQYF
V: TRBV9; J: TRBJ2-1; CDR3: CASSAGGTSGRFYNEQFF
V: TRBV7-8; J: TRBJ1-1; CDR3: CASSFREAHTEAFF
V: TRBV6-5; J: TRBJ1-3; CDR3: CASSYSAVSGNTIYF
V: TRBV6-1; J: TRBJ2-7; CDR3: CASSEVISGSLYF
V: TRBV5-1; J: TRBJ2-1; CDR3: CASSQFTSGLADNEQFF
V: TRBV5-6; J: TRBJ2-6; CDR3: CGGGASGANVLTF
V: TRBV9; J: TRBJ2-7; CDR3: CASGAHGEQYF
V: TRBV6-1; J: TRBJ1-5; CDR3: CATWAAYSNQPQHF
V: TRBV15; J: TRBJ2-5; CDR3: CATSRGGSGSQETQYF
V: TRBV6-1; J: TRBJ2-7; CDR3: CASSENGIQGYEQYF
V: TRBV4-3; J: TRBJ1-2; CDR3: CASSPGGFENYGYTF
V: TRBV6-6; J: TRBJ1-3; CDR3: CASSGGRHNSGNTIYF
V: TRBV7-2; J: TRBJ1-1; CDR3: CASSLQRNTEAFF
V: TRBV7-9; J: TRBJ1-2; CDR3: CASSSPGQGAGGYTF
V: TRBV2; J: TRBJ2-7; CDR3: CASRGTSGSFYEQYF
V: TRBV5-4; J: TRBJ2-1; CDR3: CASSLTGGYNEQFF
V: TRBV28; J: TRBJ1-1; CDR3: CASSVSRGSAFF